This section outlines one T cell receptor beta chain sequence together with its context. What it binds is unknown. Primers for the PCR totalled 60 Vbeta and 13 Jbeta. The repertoire was sequenced with immunoSEQ multiplex PCR; TCRdb's copy has only in-frame clones and lacks some. Of about 100,000 clones detected, 77% appear once; the ten largest clones hold roughly 4.2%. The data were obtained in a study of cytomegalovirus exposure and HLA in healthy donors. Germline V CDR1 and CDR2: SGHAT, FQNNGV. V was cut by 1 base and J by 2 bases, with 12 bases left in between. There are 17 residues in the CDR3. Whole-study results and caveats: The authors listed some 160 TCR beta chains as cytomegalovirus-associated.

The sequence was obtained from a male donor in good health and CMV-seronegative. The V and J genes are TRBV11-2 and TRBJ1-6; no firm D call. Sequencing used PBMCs. This chain's CDR3 is CASSLGPSSAYNSPLHF. The CDR3 DNA sequence: TGTGCCAGCAGCTTAGGGCCGAGCAGCGCCTATAATTCACCCCTCCACTTT.